This T cell receptor (beta chain) was sequenced during a study of beta chain features in type 1 diabetes. As for the study in general: What patients shared with healthy donors was a similar profile of age, gender and cell yields.

Expressed TCRB transcripts were sequenced because the isolated RNA had all been reverse transcribed beforehand. Libraries were prepared by immunoSEQ multiplex PCR; TCRdb keeps only in-frame clonotypes and omits some of them. This table holds around 500,000 clones, over 10% found once. Per the germline V gene, CDR1 is KGHSH and CDR2 is LQKENI. Trimming pared 2 bases from V and 3 bases from J, leaving 3 bases between. This CDR3 is built from 12 residues. Heparinised blood was drawn once per donor, averaging approximately 0.12 L. For this clone: The sample has other DNA sequences that encode this CDR3 too.

Sequencing was performed on naive CD4+ T cells from blood. The rearrangement links TRBV18 to TRBJ2-3; D unresolved. The TCR comes from a woman aged 18-35 years in good health. The CDR3 reads CASSPMTDTQYF. The CDR3 nucleotides read TGTGCCAGCTCACCAATGACAGATACGCAGTATTTT.